This T cell receptor (beta chain) was sequenced during a study of CD8 T cells in Susac syndrome (dated by TCRdb to about 2019). With respect to the entire study: Of the Susac syndrome patients who were sequenced, eight were in clinical remission while 5 or 6 had clinically active disease. Susac syndrome patients were therapy-naive, on corticosteroids (some also receiving IVIg), or on IVIg alone at blood withdrawal. Whether CD8+ T cell activation and differentiation in Susac syndrome was antigen driven was tested using repertoire sequencing. The clonality of the CD8+ T cell repertoire was compared across over 9 healthy donors, 14 Susac syndrome patients and around 15 multiple sclerosis patients.

A remark on this clonotype: The antigen it recognizes is unknown. Base qualities are not at hand, and no much larger clone is one base apart.

Paper-wide results and their limitations: Roughly 15 and five Susac-specific public clones were found in the total CD8+ and CD8+ TEMRA repertoires, respectively. The TCR sequencing and HLA analysis was acknowledged to have included a relatively small number of individuals. Clonal expansion was observed in Susac syndrome CD8+ repertoires, with the highest expansion in CD8+ TEMRA cells and greater expansion in clinically active than in remitting patients.

High-throughput TCR beta sequencing profiled peripheral blood CD8+ and CD4+ T cells from healthy donors, Susac syndrome patients and multiple sclerosis patients. Susac syndrome patients met recently defined diagnostic criteria for definite or probable disease. Bulk CD8+ and CD4+ T cells were purified by magnetic negative isolation, whereas CD8+ TEMRA cells were enriched by FACS. Blood was collected in EDTA tubes and processed within 24 hours, with PBMCs isolated through density gradient centrifugation. PBMCs intended for TCR sequencing were frozen in liquid nitrogen and were later thawed in a 37 degrees C water bath. Purity of sorted or isolated CD4+, CD8+ and CD8+ TEMRA cells was at least 90%. RNA was extracted using the RNeasy kit, and about 0.45 to 1 microgram was reverse transcribed with random hexamers. The immunoSEQ multiplex PCR assay, which covers 54 Vbeta and 13 Jbeta segments, was used to amplify TCR beta CDR3 regions. Bias from PCR amplification was corrected by using a synthetic template baseline for primer optimization and for computational correction. The study's processing was this. Only productive sequences were kept, with reads annotated to V, D and J genes according to IMGT and analyzed in immunoSEQ Analyzer. Clonality was calculated as one minus the Shannon entropy normalized by log2 of the number of productive unique sequences. Public and private clones were assessed among the 100 most prevalent clones of each patient and control. Susac-specific clones were defined as absent from healthy and MS cohorts, around 1,000 published viral clones and other ImmuneACCESS disease sequences. Using fastp trimming at Q25 and MiXCR clonotype assembly, TCRdb reanalyzed the public sequencing data and kept in-frame beta chains. Each record represents a unique CDR3 protein, reported with the most common genes and DNA among its rows. It is TCRdb's table, rather than the study itself, that gives the V and J calls and clone size. Counted in this sample were about 120,000 distinct CDR3 sequences; roughly 94% of them appeared once. In total, the top ten clones hold 0.25% to 0.3% of the sample.

Trimming accounts for 10 bases at V and 2 bases at J, while the number of junction bases matched to no gene is 13. The CDR3 runs 16 amino acids, cysteine and phenylalanine included. Just CDR3 DNA is preserved here, 48 bases in frame from base 1. Reading the germline V gene gives CDR1 ENHRY and CDR2 SYGVKD. The rearrangement combines TRBV10-3 with TRBJ2-7, and 11 junctional nucleotides match TRBD2. The clonotype comes from a human donor with Susac syndrome. Sequences were obtained from CD8+ T cells from PBMCs. CDR3 sequence: CATSLAGGDRTYEQYF. The sequenced DNA is TGTGCCACCTCCCTAGCGGGGGGCGATAGGACCTACGAGCAGTACTTC.